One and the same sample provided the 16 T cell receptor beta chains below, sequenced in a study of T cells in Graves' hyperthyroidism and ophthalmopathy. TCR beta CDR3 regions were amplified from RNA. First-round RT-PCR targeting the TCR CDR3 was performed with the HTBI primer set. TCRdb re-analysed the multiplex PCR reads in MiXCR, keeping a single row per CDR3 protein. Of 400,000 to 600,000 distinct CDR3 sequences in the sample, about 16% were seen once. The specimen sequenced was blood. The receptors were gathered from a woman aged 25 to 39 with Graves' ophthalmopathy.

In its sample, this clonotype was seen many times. The chain's CDR3 is CASRKADPKHTQYF. CDR3 DNA sequence: TGTGCCAGCAGAAAGGCGGACCCAAAGCATACGCAGTATTTT. V is TRBV28 and J is TRBJ2-3; no clear D. V lost 6 bases to trimming and J lost 7 bases, with 17 bases between them. The germline V gene has CDR1 MDHEN and CDR2 SYDVKM. The CDR3 spans 14 residues.

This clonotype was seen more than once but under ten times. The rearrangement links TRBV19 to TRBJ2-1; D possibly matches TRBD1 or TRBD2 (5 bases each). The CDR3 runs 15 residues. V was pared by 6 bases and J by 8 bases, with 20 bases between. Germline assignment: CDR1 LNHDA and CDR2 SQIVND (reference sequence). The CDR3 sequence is CASRDSSSKGDEQFF. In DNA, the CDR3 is TGTGCCAGTAGGGATTCTAGCTCGAAAGGGGATGAGCAGTTCTTC.

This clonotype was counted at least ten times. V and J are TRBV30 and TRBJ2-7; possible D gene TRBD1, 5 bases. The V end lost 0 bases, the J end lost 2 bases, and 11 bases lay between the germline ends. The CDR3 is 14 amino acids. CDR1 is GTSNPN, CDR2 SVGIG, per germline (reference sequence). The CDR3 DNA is TGTGCCTGGAGTGTAAAGGCAGGGCCCTACGAGCAGTACTTC. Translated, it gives CAWSVKAGPYEQYF. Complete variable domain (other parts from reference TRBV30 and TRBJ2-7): SQTIHQWPATLVQPVGSPLSLECTVEGTSNPNLYWYRQAAGRGLQLLFYSVGIGQISSEVPQNLSASRPQDRQFILSSKKLLLSDSGFYLCAWSVKAGPYEQYFGPGTRLTVT.

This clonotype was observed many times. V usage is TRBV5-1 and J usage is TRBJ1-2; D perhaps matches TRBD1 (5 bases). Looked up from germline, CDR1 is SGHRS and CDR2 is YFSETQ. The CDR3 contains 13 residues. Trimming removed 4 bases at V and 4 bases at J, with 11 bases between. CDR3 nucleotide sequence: TGCGCCAGCAGCGTCGGGACGGTCTATGGCTACACCTTC. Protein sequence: CASSVGTVYGYTF. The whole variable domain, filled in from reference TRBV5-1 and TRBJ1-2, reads KAGVTQTPRYLIKTRGQQVTLSCSPISGHRSVSWYQQTPGQGLQFLFEYFSETQRNKGNFPGRFSGRQFSNSRSEMNVSTLELGDSALYLCASSVGTVYGYTFGSGTRLTVV.

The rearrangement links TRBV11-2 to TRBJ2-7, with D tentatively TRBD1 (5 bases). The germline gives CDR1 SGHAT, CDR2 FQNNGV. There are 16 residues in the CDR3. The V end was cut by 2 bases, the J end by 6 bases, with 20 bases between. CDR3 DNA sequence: TGTGCCAGCAGCTTAACTTTCAGGGCTGACTGGGCCGAGCAGTACTTC. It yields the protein CASSLTFRADWAEQYF.

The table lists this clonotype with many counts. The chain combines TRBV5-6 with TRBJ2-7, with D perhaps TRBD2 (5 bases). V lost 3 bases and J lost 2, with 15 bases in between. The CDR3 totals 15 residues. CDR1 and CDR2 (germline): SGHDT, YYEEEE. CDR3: CASSSSPGLAYEQYF. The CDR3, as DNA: TGTGCCAGCAGCTCTTCTCCCGGACTCGCCTACGAGCAGTACTTC.

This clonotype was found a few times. CDR3 bases: TGTGCCAGCAGCTTTTCCACATCTTACAATGAGCAGTTCTTC. It translates to CASSFSTSYNEQFF. The chain links TRBV7-9 to TRBJ2-1; D call uncertain. The CDR3 is 14 residues long. Germline CDR1 and CDR2: SEHNR and FQNEAQ (reference sequence). With 3 bases removed from V and 4 bases from J, the gap between germline ends came to 10 bases.

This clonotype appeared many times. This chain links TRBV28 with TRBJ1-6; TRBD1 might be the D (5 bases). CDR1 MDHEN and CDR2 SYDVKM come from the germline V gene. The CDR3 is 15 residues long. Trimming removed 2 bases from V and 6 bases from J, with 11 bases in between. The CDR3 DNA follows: TGTGCCAGCAGTTTAGGGGGGAATGGTAATTCACCCCTCCACTTT. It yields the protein CASSLGGNGNSPLHF.

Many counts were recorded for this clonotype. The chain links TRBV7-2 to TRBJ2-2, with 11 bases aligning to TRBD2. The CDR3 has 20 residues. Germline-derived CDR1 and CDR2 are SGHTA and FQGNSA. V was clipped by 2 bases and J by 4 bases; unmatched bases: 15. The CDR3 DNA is TGTGCCAGCAGCTTATCAATTAGCGGGGGACTAGCGGCGATCACCGGGGAGCTGTTTTTT. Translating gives CASSLSISGGLAAITGELFF.

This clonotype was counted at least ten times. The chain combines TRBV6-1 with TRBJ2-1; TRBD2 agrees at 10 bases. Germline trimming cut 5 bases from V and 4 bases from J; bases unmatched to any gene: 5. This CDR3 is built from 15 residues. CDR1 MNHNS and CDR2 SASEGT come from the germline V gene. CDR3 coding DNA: TGTGCCAGCAGTTCATGGACTAGCGGATACAATGAGCAGTTCTTC. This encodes CASSSWTSGYNEQFF.

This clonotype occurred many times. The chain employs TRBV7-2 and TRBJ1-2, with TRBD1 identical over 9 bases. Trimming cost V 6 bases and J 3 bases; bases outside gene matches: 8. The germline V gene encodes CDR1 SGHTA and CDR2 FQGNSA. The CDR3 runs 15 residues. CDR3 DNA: TGTGCCAGCAGTTACACAGGGGGCCGCGACTATGGCTACACCTTC. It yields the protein CASSYTGGRDYGYTF.

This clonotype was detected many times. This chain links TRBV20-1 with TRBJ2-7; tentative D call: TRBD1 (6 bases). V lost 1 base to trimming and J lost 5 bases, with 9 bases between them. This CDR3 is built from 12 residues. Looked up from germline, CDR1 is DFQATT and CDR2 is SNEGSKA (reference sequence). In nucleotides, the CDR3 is TGCAGTGCTAGAGTAAACAGGGACGAGCAGTACTTC. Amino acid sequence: CSARVNRDEQYF.

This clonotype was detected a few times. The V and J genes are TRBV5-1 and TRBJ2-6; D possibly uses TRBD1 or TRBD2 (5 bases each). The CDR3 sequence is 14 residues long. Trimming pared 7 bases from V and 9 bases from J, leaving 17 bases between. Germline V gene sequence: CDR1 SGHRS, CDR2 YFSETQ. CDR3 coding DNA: TGCGCCAGCTCGAAGAGGGGAGACATCAACGTCCTGACTTTC. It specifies CASSKRGDINVLTF. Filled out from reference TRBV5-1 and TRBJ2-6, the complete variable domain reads KAGVTQTPRYLIKTRGQQVTLSCSPISGHRSVSWYQQTPGQGLQFLFEYFSETQRNKGNFPGRFSGRQFSNSRSEMNVSTLELGDSALYLCASSKRGDINVLTFGAGSRLTVL.

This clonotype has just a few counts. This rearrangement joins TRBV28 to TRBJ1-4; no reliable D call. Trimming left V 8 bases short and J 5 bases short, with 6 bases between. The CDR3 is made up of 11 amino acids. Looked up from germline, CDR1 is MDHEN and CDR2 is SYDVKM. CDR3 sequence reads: CASGRNEKLFF. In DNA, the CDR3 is TGTGCCAGCGGGAGGAATGAAAAACTGTTTTTT.

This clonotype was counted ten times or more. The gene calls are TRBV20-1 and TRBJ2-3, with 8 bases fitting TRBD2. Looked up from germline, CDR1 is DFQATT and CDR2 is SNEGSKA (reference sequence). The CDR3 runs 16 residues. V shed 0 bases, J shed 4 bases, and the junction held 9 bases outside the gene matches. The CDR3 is CSARDPSGSFADTQYF. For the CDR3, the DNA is TGCAGTGCTAGAGATCCCAGCGGGAGTTTTGCAGATACGCAGTATTTT.

The DNA of the CDR3 is TGTGCCAGCAGCTGGGACTTCCGGGGTACGCAGTATTTT. Amino acid sequence: CASSWDFRGTQYF. The chain combines TRBV7-9 with TRBJ2-3; a possible D gene is TRBD2 (6 bases). Germline CDR1 reads SEHNR; CDR2 reads FQNEAQ (reference sequence). The CDR3 covers 13 residues. With 4 bases removed from V and 8 bases from J, the gap between germline ends came to 13 bases. The whole variable domain, remainder taken from reference TRBV7-9 and TRBJ2-3, is DTGVSQNPRHKITKRGQNVTFRCDPISEHNRLYWYRQTLGQGPEFLTYFQNEAQLEKSRLLSDRFSAERPKGSFSTLEIQRTEQGDSAMYLCASSWDFRGTQYFGPGTRLTVL.